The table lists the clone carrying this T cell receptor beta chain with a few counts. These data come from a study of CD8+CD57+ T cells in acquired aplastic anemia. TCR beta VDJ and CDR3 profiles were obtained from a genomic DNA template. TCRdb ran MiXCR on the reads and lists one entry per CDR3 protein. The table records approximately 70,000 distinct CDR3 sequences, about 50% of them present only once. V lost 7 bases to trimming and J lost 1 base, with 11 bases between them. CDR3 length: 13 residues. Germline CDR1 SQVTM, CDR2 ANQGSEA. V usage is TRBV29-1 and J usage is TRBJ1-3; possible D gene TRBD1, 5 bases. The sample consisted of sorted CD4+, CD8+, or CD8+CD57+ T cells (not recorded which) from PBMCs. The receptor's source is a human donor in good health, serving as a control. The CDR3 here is CSAQGFSGNTIYF. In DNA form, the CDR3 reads TGCAGCGCTCAGGGCTTTTCTGGAAACACCATATATTTT.